This TCR beta chain was found in a study of T cell repertoires in cytomegalovirus infection. The wider study: Through public TCR beta signatures, both CMV infection and matching HLA type were indicated. Study findings and constraints: Cumulated frequencies of public TCR beta families served to identify carriers of CMV plus the relevant HLA. The study found HLA-C-restricted CMV-specific TCR beta clonotypes dominating the ex vivo response.

Via MiXCR, TCRdb re-called the reads, giving one row per CDR3 protein. The table shows 510,000 or so distinct CDR3 sequences, with less than 30% occurring only once. As to this clonotype: No antigen is known for it.

Germline assignment: CDR1 SGHVS and CDR2 FNYEAQ. The CDR3 is made up of 16 amino acids. Trimming cost V 1 base and J 2 bases, with 14 bases left between them. This rearrangement joins TRBV7-6 to TRBJ1-1; D unclear. The TCR sequence derives from a human donor in good health (CMV status not recorded). Some clones in this sample may be carry-over from other donors' samples. Sequenced input: PBMCs. In nucleotides, the CDR3 is TGTGCCAGCAGCTTAGGGACCAGAGGAAATAACACTGAAGCTTTCTTT. This sequence encodes CASSLGTRGNNTEAFF.